The next 21 T cell receptor beta chains were all read from a single sample in a study of shared clonotypes between healthy human individuals. CD45RO-negative, CCR7-selected cells formed the naive CD8 fraction, which excluded terminally differentiated effector memory CD45RA+ cells. Clones were sequenced by immunoSEQ multiplex PCR, and TCRdb holds only the in-frame ones, with some missing. The sample lists about 2.2 million clones; 90% to 95% were seen once. The sequencing input was naive CD8+ T cells from PBMCs. The receptors originated from a man aged 18 to 35 in good health. Some clones in this sample may be carry-over from other donors' samples.

The J gene is TRBJ1-1, the V gene TRBV7-9; D remains unclear. Per the germline V gene, CDR1 is SEHNR and CDR2 is FQNEAQ (reference sequence). The V end was cut by 5 bases, the J end by 9 bases, with 25 bases between. This CDR3 contains 16 residues. The CDR3 nucleotides read TGTGCCAGCAGCCCCCGGGCCGGCGAAAAGGAGAAAAAAGCTTTCTTT. Translated: CASSPRAGEKEKKAFF.

The chain employs TRBV29-1 and TRBJ1-2, with 9 bases fitting TRBD1. The ends lost 1 base at V and 4 bases at J; junction bases unmatched: 10. The CDR3 loop spans 16 amino acids. The germline CDR1 and CDR2 sequences are SQVTM and ANQGSEA. The CDR3 DNA is TGCAGCGTTGAAGGGCCTGGGACAGGGTTTCCCTATGGCTACACCTTC. Protein product: CSVEGPGTGFPYGYTF.

The chain joins TRBV9 to TRBJ2-2, with D tentatively TRBD1 (5 bases). Trimming removed 0 bases at V and 1 base at J, with 7 bases between. The CDR3 totals 15 residues. Germline V gives CDR1 SGDLS, CDR2 YYNGEE. The CDR3 region has the DNA TGTGCCAGCAGCGTAGGTGGACAGAACACCGGGGAGCTGTTTTTT. It yields the protein CASSVGGQNTGELFF.

V and J are TRBV11-2 and TRBJ2-7; 7 nucleotides line up with TRBD2. J lost 3 bases, V lost 7 bases, and 9 bases had no gene match. CDR1 and CDR2 (germline): SGHAT, FQNNGV. The CDR3 is 14 amino acids. The CDR3 here is CASTFGLADYEQYF. The CDR3 region has the DNA TGTGCCAGCACCTTTGGGCTAGCGGACTACGAGCAGTACTTC.

In its sample, this clone was seen once. This chain links TRBV7-6 with TRBJ2-7, with 8 bases aligning to TRBD2. Germline CDR1 is SGHVS and CDR2 is FNYEAQ. Trimming at V came to 5 bases and at J to 2 bases, leaving 11 bases not matched to a gene. The CDR3 runs to 16 residues. The CDR3 DNA reads as TGTGCCAGCAGCAATAGCGGGAACTATCCCCCCTACGAGCAGTACTTC. Protein product: CASSNSGNYPPYEQYF.

The CDR3 is CASRASGANVLTF. The DNA of the CDR3 is TGTGCCAGTAGGGCCTCTGGGGCCAACGTCCTGACTTTC. The rearrangement links TRBV19 to TRBJ2-6; D not resolved. V lost 6 bases and J 0 bases, leaving 3 bases between the germline ends. This CDR3 has 13 amino acids. CDR1 and CDR2 from the germline V gene are LNHDA and SQIVND (reference sequence).

The chain is built from TRBV6-5 and TRBJ1-1; D not certain. The CDR3 is 15 amino acids. From germline, CDR1 is MNHEY and CDR2 SVGAGI. V lost 4 bases and J 1 base, leaving 13 bases between the germline ends. The CDR3 is CASSSHDTKNTEAFF. The CDR3 DNA is TGTGCCAGCAGTTCTCATGACACGAAGAACACTGAAGCTTTCTTT.

To note about this clone: Different DNA sequences within this sample yield the same CDR3. The chain is built from TRBV7-9 and TRBJ2-3; no reliable D call. Trimming shortened V by 0 bases and J by 3 bases, and 1 base separated the two germline ends. CDR3 length equals 12 residues. Germline loops: CDR1 SEHNR, CDR2 FQNEAQ (reference sequence). The CDR3 loop is CASSLATDTQYF. CDR3 bases: TGTGCCAGCAGCTTAGCAACAGATACGCAGTATTTT.

The genes are TRBV27 and TRBJ2-7; no clear D gene. Trimming removed 1 base at V and 1 base at J, with 11 bases between. CDR1 is MNHEY and CDR2 is SMNVEV in the germline V gene (reference sequence). The CDR3 contains 15 residues. CDR3 region: CASSLYTQLSYEQYF. CDR3 coding DNA: TGTGCCAGCAGTTTATATACGCAACTTTCCTACGAGCAGTACTTC.

The V call is TRBV21-1, the J call TRBJ1-3; the D segment call TRBD1 is taken from the table without a DNA check. TRBV21-1 is flagged as a pseudogene. The CDR3 is made up of 17 amino acids. The CDR3 is CASSKGGQGRAGNTIYF. For the CDR3, the DNA is TGTGCCAGCAGCAAAGGGGGACAGGGGAGGGCTGGAAACACCATATATTTT.

The V and J genes are TRBV30 and TRBJ2-3; D remains ambiguous. Germline loops: CDR1 GTSNPN, CDR2 SVGIG (reference sequence). This CDR3 contains 14 residues. V lost 6 bases and J 4 bases, leaving 17 bases between the germline ends. DNA for the CDR3: TGTGCCTGCAGGTGGGCAGGTCCGGCAGATACGCAGTATTTT. Amino acid sequence: CACRWAGPADTQYF. Full variable domain (remainder filled in from reference TRBV30 and TRBJ2-3): SQTIHQWPATLVQPVGSPLSLECTVEGTSNPNLYWYRQAAGRGLQLLFYSVGIGQISSEVPQNLSASRPQDRQFILSSKKLLLSDSGFYLCACRWAGPADTQYFGPGTRLTVL.

This clone was observed a single time. The chain combines TRBV11-3 with TRBJ2-3; D not resolved. The CDR3 spans 16 residues. V was pared by 0 bases and J by 1 base, with 11 bases between. In germline, CDR1 is SGHNT, CDR2 YENEEA. CDR3 sequence (DNA): TGTGCCAGCAGCTTAGATTCTTTTTTGGGCACAGATACGCAGTATTTT. Translating gives CASSLDSFLGTDTQYF.

The chain uses TRBV6-6 and TRBJ2-7; a possible D gene is TRBD1 (6 bases). Per germline, CDR1 MNHNY and CDR2 SVGAGI (reference sequence). V lost 2 bases to trimming and J lost 0 bases, with 11 bases between them. CDR3 length: 15 residues. The CDR3 nucleotides read TGTGCCAGCAGTTACCTCCGGACAGTCTCCTACGAGCAGTACTTC. Its translation: CASSYLRTVSYEQYF.

The rearrangement joins TRBV30 to TRBJ2-1, with TRBD2 matching 14 bases. With 5 bases clipped from V and 4 bases from J, the junction kept 1 base outside the gene matches. Germline V gene lookup returns CDR1 GTSNPN and CDR2 SVGIG (reference sequence). The CDR3 totals 14 residues. The CDR3 region is CAWRLAGGYNEQFF. CDR3 bases: TGTGCCTGGCGACTAGCGGGGGGGTACAATGAGCAGTTCTTC.

The CDR3 is CASSGRQGADYGYTF. The CDR3 coding sequence is TGTGCCAGCAGTGGGCGACAGGGGGCCGACTATGGCTACACCTTC. The chain employs TRBV6-1 and TRBJ1-2; 10 bases align to TRBD1. The CDR3 length is 15 residues. V lost 4 bases and J lost 3; bases outside the gene matches: 5. Germline CDR1 reads MNHNS; CDR2 reads SASEGT.

The chain recombines TRBV7-9 with TRBJ1-4; D is uncertain. Germline V gene lookup returns CDR1 SEHNR and CDR2 FQNEAQ (reference sequence). Trimming removed 6 bases at V and 2 bases at J, with 10 bases between. The length of the CDR3 is 14 residues. The CDR3 spells CASSLGVTNEKLFF. CDR3 DNA sequence: TGTGCCAGCAGTCTCGGGGTGACTAATGAAAAACTGTTTTTT.

The rearrangement uses TRBV19 and TRBJ2-7, with 8 bases fitting TRBD2. CDR3 length: 16 residues. Germline V gene sequence: CDR1 LNHDA, CDR2 SQIVND (reference sequence). After removal of 5 bases from V and 2 bases from J, the junction contained 11 bases not matched to a gene. CDR3 loop: CASSPGGQVLPYEQYF. In DNA form, the CDR3 reads TGTGCCAGTAGTCCGGGGGGGCAGGTTCTTCCCTACGAGCAGTACTTC.

Notes on this clone: Other DNA sequences in this specimen translate into the identical CDR3. This sequence joins TRBV4-3 and TRBJ2-7; D uncertain. With 0 bases removed from V and 5 bases from J, the gap between germline ends came to 8 bases. The CDR3 has 13 residues. Germline CDR1 and CDR2: LGHNA and YSLEER. CDR3 in amino acids: CASSQDRRDEQYF. In DNA, the CDR3 is TGCGCCAGCAGCCAAGATCGCCGCGACGAGCAGTACTTC.

The chain links TRBV13 to TRBJ1-1; possibly TRBD1 for D (5 bases). Germline V gene lookup returns CDR1 PRHDT and CDR2 FYEKMQ (reference sequence). The CDR3 is made up of 16 amino acids. V lost 5 bases and J lost 5, with 21 bases in between. CDR3 residues: CASSPASVGAGTEAFF. The CDR3, as DNA: TGTGCCAGCAGCCCCGCCAGCGTTGGGGCGGGTACTGAAGCTTTCTTT.

The chain couples TRBV27 to TRBJ2-1; D is perhaps TRBD2 (6 bases). The germline CDR1 and CDR2 sequences are MNHEY and SMNVEV (reference sequence). The CDR3 sequence is 15 residues long. V lost 10 bases and J 4 bases, leaving 20 bases between the germline ends. CDR3 sequence: CATSPWRVAYNEQFF. The CDR3, as DNA: TGTGCCACTTCGCCTTGGAGGGTGGCTTACAATGAGCAGTTCTTC.

This clone was counted once. The J gene is TRBJ1-3, the V gene TRBV28; TRBD1 aligns across 8 bases. Germline V gives CDR1 MDHEN, CDR2 SYDVKM. Unmatched junction bases numbered 9, after V lost 8 bases and J lost 0 bases. The length of the CDR3 is 16 residues. In nucleotides, the CDR3 is TGTGCCAGCGGAAGGACAGGGTTTAACTCTGGAAACACCATATATTTT. Translated: CASGRTGFNSGNTIYF. The whole variable domain, filled in from reference TRBV28 and TRBJ1-3, reads DVKVTQSSRYLVKRTGEKVFLECVQDMDHENMFWYRQDPGLGLRLIYFSYDVKMKEKGDIPEGYSVSREKKERFSLILESASTNQTSMYLCASGRTGFNSGNTIYFGEGSWLTVV.